These T cell receptor beta chains were read from a single sample in a study of blood T cell repertoires in COVID-19. Data came from immunoSEQ multiplex PCR; TCRdb stores just in-frame clones and leaves some out. The sample holds 53,000 or so clones, approximately 84% seen once. Sequencing was done on a sample of peripheral blood. These receptors were collected from a human donor in a cohort sampled during active COVID-19. Each CDR3 is given with its conserved first and last residue.

V: TRBV5-1; J: TRBJ1-2; CDR3: CASSSELPGQGGGYTF
V: TRBV7-2; J: TRBJ1-5; CDR3: CASSLGLAANQPQHF
V: TRBV28; J: TRBJ2-3; CDR3: CASSSIQGSVF
V: TRBV6-6; J: TRBJ1-2; CDR3: CASSGTAQGYTF
V: TRBV27; J: TRBJ2-2; CDR3: CASGQGPGELFF
V: TRBV3-1/TRBV3-2; J: TRBJ1-2; CDR3: CASSPPGRGGYGYTF
V: TRBV7-6; J: TRBJ2-1; CDR3: CASSLGLAGGTNEQFF
V: TRBV27; J: TRBJ2-5; CDR3: CASSLPGRGETQYF
V: TRBV3-1/TRBV3-2; J: TRBJ2-5; CDR3: CASSQGQGPETQYF
V: TRBV19; J: TRBJ1-5; CDR3: CASSIRGRPSNQPQHF
V: TRBV19; J: TRBJ2-2; CDR3: CASRGWERANTGELFF
V: TRBV7-8; J: TRBJ2-7; CDR3: CASSLPRTGDEQYF
V: TRBV9; J: TRBJ2-3; CDR3: CASSGWGEHTDTQYF
V: TRBV7-2; J: TRBJ2-3; CDR3: CASSSGLAGGYF
V: TRBV7-8; J: TRBJ1-5; CDR3: CASSLAAGGGNQPQHF
V: TRBV12-3/TRBV12-4; J: TRBJ1-6; CDR3: CASRLTDNSPLHF
V: TRBV11-2; J: TRBJ2-1; CDR3: CASSFAGNEQFF
V: TRBV7-2; J: TRBJ2-7; CDR3: CASSPGAGRDEQYF
V: TRBV28; J: TRBJ2-7; CDR3: CASSFMGGAVYEQYF
V: TRBV4-1; J: TRBJ1-1; CDR3: CASSQAGLSRDTEAFF
V: TRBV4-1; J: TRBJ2-1; CDR3: CASSQLQTSGSLNEQFF
V: TRBV3-1/TRBV3-2; J: TRBJ1-5; CDR3: CASSYGNSNQPQHF
V: TRBV5-1; J: TRBJ2-1; CDR3: CASQGTGGYNEQFF
V: TRBV14; J: TRBJ2-1; CDR3: CATLGAPGSYNEQFF
V: TRBV19; J: TRBJ1-5; CDR3: CASKVGTGDQPQHF
V: TRBV19; J: TRBJ2-3; CDR3: CASSTSGGRNTQYF
V: TRBV11-2; J: TRBJ2-6; CDR3: CASSPTGTTVSGANVLTF
V: TRBV5-4; J: TRBJ2-2; CDR3: CASSQNPTDTGELFF
V: TRBV2; J: TRBJ1-5; CDR3: CASSADGGYSNQPQHF
V: TRBV6-5; J: TRBJ2-1; CDR3: CASTSRGSGNEQFF
V: TRBV29-1; J: TRBJ1-1; CDR3: CSVRQGAMNTEAFF
V: TRBV5-5; J: TRBJ2-1; CDR3: CASRPGESSYNEQFF
V: TRBV18; J: TRBJ2-1; CDR3: CASSQQGGGNEQFF
V: TRBV7-2; J: TRBJ1-1; CDR3: CASSLVTGYTEAFF